The T cell receptor beta chain described here comes from a study of regulatory T cells in long-lasting Graves disease. About the research overall: Prior antithyroid drug treatment in newly diagnosed Graves' patients lasted under 3 months. Study findings and constraints: Public clonotype sharing was higher in persistent than newly diagnosed patients.

Noted time point: newly diagnosed GD, antithyroid drugs for less than 3 months. PBMC-derived RNA was used for the TCR library. This clonotype showed up just a few times. Its antigen is not known. Construction of the TCR beta libraries employed iRepertoire HTBI primers in conjunction with Arm-PCR of CDR3 regions. TCRdb recomputed calls from the multiplex PCR reads with MiXCR, one row per CDR3 protein. The top ten clones hold more than 9% of a sample with about 500,000 distinct CDR3 sequences, around 15% of them seen once. V was clipped by 5 bases and J by 1 base, with 14 bases between them. CDR1 LNHNV and CDR2 YYDKDF come from the germline V gene (reference sequence). The CDR3 loop spans 16 amino acids. These data were also reused for a study on T cells in Graves' hyperthyroidism and ophthalmopathy. This second study notes: Hyperthyroidism patients were newly diagnosed, had disease duration under 2 months, and were aged 18 to 65 years. A first-round RT-PCR of the TCR CDR3 used the HTBI primer set.

The rearrangement uses TRBV15 and TRBJ2-2, with no clear D. This clonotype originated in a man between 35 and 55 years old with Graves disease. The sample was peripheral blood mononuclear cells (PBMCs), taken at new diagnosis, from a patient treated with antithyroid drugs. The CDR3 is CATSGEWGLNTGELFF. DNA of the CDR3: TGTGCCACCAGCGGGGAATGGGGTCTGAACACCGGGGAGCTGTTTTTT. Drawing the rest from reference TRBV15 and TRBJ2-2, the complete variable domain is DAMVIQNPRYQVTQFGKPVTLSCSQTLNHNVMYWYQQKSSQAPKLLFHYYDKDFNNEADTPDNFQSRRPNTSFCFLDIRSPGLGDTAMYLCATSGEWGLNTGELFFGEGSRLTVL.